Below, 32 T cell receptor beta chains from the same sample are listed, as sequenced in a study of patients and donors after allogeneic stem cell transplantation (TCRdb year 2020). Libraries came from RT-PCR. Sequencing instrument: NextSeq 550. In TCRdb, the public reads were trimmed at Q25 with fastp and aligned with MiXCR, with productive beta chains retained. When rows share a CDR3 protein, they turn into one entry using the most common DNA and genes. Counted in this sample were about 200,000 distinct CDR3 sequences; 41% of them appeared once. The ten largest clones capture 30% to 35% of the sample. The specimen sequenced was blood, either unsorted or a sorted T cell fraction (not recorded which). The receptors were gathered from a human donor who was either an allogeneic HSCT recipient or a stem cell or donor lymphocyte infusion donor (not recorded which). It is not recorded whose cells these are; they may come from a transplant donor.

The chain joins TRBV12-5 to TRBJ2-1; the match to TRBD2 covers 12 bases. Unmatched junction bases numbered 9, after V lost 1 base and J lost 5 bases. The CDR3 is 18 amino acids. The germline V gene encodes CDR1 LGHNT and CDR2 FRNRAP. Here the CDR3 reads CASGLALPLAGGHNEQFF. The DNA for the CDR3 is TGTGCTAGTGGTTTGGCCCTACCACTAGCGGGAGGTCACAATGAGCAGTTCTTC.

This clonotype was counted a few times. The CDR3 sequence: CASSYYAGTDTQYF. The CDR3 DNA reads as TGTGCCAGCAGTTACTATGCTGGCACAGATACGCAGTATTTT. The gene calls are TRBV6-5 and TRBJ2-3; D is uncertain. V was trimmed by 1 base and J by 1 base, leaving 6 bases between them. Germline V gene sequence: CDR1 MNHEY, CDR2 SVGAGI. The CDR3 length is 14 residues.

This chain connects TRBV13 to TRBJ2-1; 7 bases are shared with TRBD1. The CDR3 has 14 residues. The V gene end was trimmed by 6 bases and the J gene end by 8 bases; junction bases not matched to a gene: 10. Germline CDR1 and CDR2: PRHDT and FYEKMQ (reference sequence). CDR3 protein: CASSYRQGIHEQFF. CDR3 bases: TGTGCCAGCAGTTATAGACAGGGCATCCATGAGCAGTTCTTC.

The sample holds a few counts of this clonotype. V gene TRBV28 combines with J gene TRBJ1-5; 9 positions agree with TRBD1. The J segment lost 0 bases and the V segment lost 6 bases, leaving 9 bases of the junction unmatched. CDR1 is MDHEN and CDR2 is SYDVKM in the germline V gene. The CDR3 covers 17 residues. CDR3 loop: CASRRDREGNSNQPQHF. The CDR3 DNA sequence: TGTGCCAGCAGGCGGGACAGGGAGGGGAATAGCAATCAGCCCCAGCATTTT.

To note about this clonotype: The junction departs from the called germline gene at one end, perhaps through a read error. CDR3 loop: CSVSPATNYAYTF. In DNA, the CDR3 is TGCAGCGTCAGTCCGGCTACTAACTATGCCTACACCTTC. V gene TRBV29-1 combines with J gene TRBJ1-2; no clear D. Germline CDR1 is SQVTM and CDR2 is ANQGSEA. CDR3 length: 13 residues.

This clonotype has a handful of counts. The genes are TRBV12-3 or TRBV12-4 and TRBJ2-1; TRBD2 is a possible D gene (6 bases). Trimming pared 3 bases from V and 14 bases from J, leaving 14 bases between. The CDR3 consists of 12 residues. CDR3: CASSFHQTREFF. The CDR3 nucleotides are TGTGCCAGCAGTTTCCATCAGACTAGGGAGTTCTTC.

This clonotype was found a few times. V is TRBV7-2 and J is TRBJ1-5; 7 bases line up with TRBD1. V was clipped by 4 bases and J by 7 bases; unmatched bases: 7. The CDR3 is made up of 14 amino acids. Germline CDR1 is SGHTA and CDR2 is FQGNSA. The CDR3 region has the DNA TGTGCCAGCAGCTCACAGGGGCCGCAACAGCCCCAGCATTTT. Amino acids: CASSSQGPQQPQHF.

A few counts support this clonotype. This rearrangement joins TRBV7-9 to TRBJ1-1; TRBD1 might be the D (6 bases). CDR1 is SEHNR, CDR2 FQNEAQ, per germline (reference sequence). This CDR3 region has 13 residues. Trimming cost V 9 bases and J 2 bases, with 13 bases left between them. The CDR3 DNA follows: TGTGCCAGTATACAGGGTGTAAACACTGAAGCTTTCTTT. It yields the protein CASIQGVNTEAFF.

The J gene is TRBJ2-5, the V gene TRBV29-1; D is unresolved. Trimming shortened V by 3 bases and J by 3 bases, and 8 bases separated the two germline ends. The CDR3 totals 12 residues. Germline CDR1 SQVTM, CDR2 ANQGSEA. Here the CDR3 DNA reads TGCAGCGTTGAGTACAGTGAAGAGACCCAGTACTTC. The encoded protein is CSVEYSEETQYF.

About this clonotype itself: The missing conserved phenylalanine or tryptophan at the end of this CDR3 makes a read error likely. The J gene is TRBJ1-1, the V gene TRBV29-1; a possible D gene is TRBD1 (5 bases). The CDR3 sequence is 12 residues long. CDR1 SQVTM and CDR2 ANQGSEA come from the germline V gene. Trimming cost V 6 bases and J 4 bases, with 12 bases left between them. In nucleotides, the CDR3 is TGCAGCGTGGACGGGGGGGGCACTGAAGCTTTCTAT. Amino acids: CSVDGGGTEAFY.

This clonotype occurred a few times. The chain has TRBV7-8 and TRBJ1-1, with D unclear. The CDR3 is made up of 14 amino acids. Per the germline V gene, CDR1 is SGHVS and CDR2 is FQNEAQ. Trimming shortened V by 4 bases and J by 1 base, and 10 bases separated the two germline ends. CDR3 sequence reads: CASSSTTENTEAFF. CDR3 DNA: TGTGCCAGCAGCTCCACTACAGAGAACACTGAAGCTTTCTTT.

This clonotype was detected a few times. This sequence joins TRBV6-1 and TRBJ1-1; D perhaps matches TRBD1 (6 bases). CDR3 length: 14 amino acids. Trimming removed 5 bases at V and 7 bases at J, with 17 bases between. Germline V gene data show CDR1 as MNHNS and CDR2 as SASEGT. The CDR3 is CASSSRTALSEAFF. Written as DNA, the CDR3 is TGTGCCAGCAGTTCAAGGACAGCGCTGAGTGAAGCTTTCTTT.

V usage is TRBV4-3 and J usage is TRBJ1-2, with 8 bases matching TRBD1. Germline V lookup: CDR1 LGHNA, CDR2 YSLEER. With 0 bases clipped from V and 8 bases from J, the junction kept 8 bases outside the gene matches. The CDR3 is 15 amino acids. The CDR3 here is CASSQEYGDRGGYTF. CDR3 in DNA: TGCGCCAGCAGCCAAGAGTATGGCGACAGGGGCGGCTACACCTTC.

There are a few counts of this clonotype. This rearrangement joins TRBV7-2 to TRBJ2-1; the match to TRBD2 covers 10 bases. Per the germline V gene, CDR1 is SGHTA and CDR2 is FQGNSA. The junction had 6 bases not matched to a gene; V was cut back by 1 base and J by 6 bases. This CDR3 contains 16 residues. DNA for the CDR3: TGTGCCAGCAGCTTAGTTGCTAGCGGGAGCCCCAATGAGCAGTTCTTC. Translation gives CASSLVASGSPNEQFF.

This clonotype was detected a few times. This sequence joins TRBV28 and TRBJ1-4; D gene uncertain. This CDR3 spans 15 amino acids. Germline loops: CDR1 MDHEN, CDR2 SYDVKM. The V end lost 3 bases, the J end lost 4 bases, and 12 bases lay between the germline ends. CDR3 loop: CASSFGVFNNEKLFF. The CDR3 DNA follows: TGTGCCAGCAGTTTCGGGGTCTTCAATAATGAAAAACTGTTTTTT. Using reference TRBV28 and TRBJ1-4 for the parts outside the CDR3, the full variable domain is DVKVTQSSRYLVKRTGEKVFLECVQDMDHENMFWYRQDPGLGLRLIYFSYDVKMKEKGDIPEGYSVSREKKERFSLILESASTNQTSMYLCASSFGVFNNEKLFFGSGTQLSVL.

Concerning this clonotype itself: An end of the junction differs from the germline gene, which may be a read error. The chain recombines TRBV15 with TRBJ1-4; D unresolved. Germline values: CDR1 LNHNV, CDR2 YYDKDF (reference sequence). CDR3 size: 14 residues. CDR3 protein: CATSRDLGDEKLSF. The DNA of the CDR3 is TGTGCCACCAGCAGAGACCTTGGGGATGAAAAACTGTCTTTT. Using reference TRBV15 and TRBJ1-4 for the parts outside the CDR3, the full variable domain is DAMVIQNPRYQVTQFGKPVTLSCSQTLNHNVMYWYQQKSSQAPKLLFHYYDKDFNNEADTPDNFQSRRPNTSFCFLDIRSPGLGDTAMYLCATSRDLGDEKLSFGSGTQLSVL.

The chain links TRBV7-9 to TRBJ1-5; 9 bases agree with TRBD1. V shed 5 bases and J 2 bases; nucleotides not matched to a gene: 7. The CDR3 is 16 amino acids. The V gene's germline CDR1 is SEHNR and CDR2 FQNEAQ (reference sequence). The CDR3 is CASSLWTGAGNQPQHF. The CDR3 nucleotides read TGTGCCAGCAGCCTATGGACAGGGGCTGGCAATCAGCCCCAGCATTTT.

In this sample, this clonotype turned up a few times. The chain uses TRBV29-1 and TRBJ1-1; D remains unclear. The CDR3 covers 10 residues. V was pared by 8 bases and J by 8 bases, with 12 bases between. The germline gives CDR1 SQVTM, CDR2 ANQGSEA. The CDR3 here is CSPGRPEAFF. The CDR3 DNA follows: TGCAGCCCTGGGAGGCCCGAAGCTTTCTTT.

CDR3 nucleotide sequence: TGTGCCAGTTTCTACGCGGACGGGGGCTCCTACAATGAGCAGTTCTTC. Translating gives CASFYADGGSYNEQFF. The chain joins TRBV2 to TRBJ2-1; possibly TRBD2 for D (6 bases). V lost 9 bases and J lost 0, with 18 bases in between. This CDR3 region has 16 residues. Germline assignment: CDR1 SNHLY and CDR2 FYNNEI.

The rearrangement links TRBV3-1 to TRBJ2-7; D tentatively reads TRBD1 or TRBD2 (6 bases each). CDR3 length: 12 amino acids. Between the trimmed V and J ends, which lost 4 bases and 4 bases, there was a span of 8 bases. Germline-derived CDR1 and CDR2 are LGHDT and YNNKEL (reference sequence). The CDR3 protein is CASSRGGYEQYF. CDR3 coding DNA: TGTGCCAGCAGCCGAGGGGGGTACGAGCAGTACTTC.

The chain joins TRBV9 to TRBJ1-1, with D maybe TRBD1 (5 bases). The CDR3 length is 11 residues. Germline V gene sequence: CDR1 SGDLS, CDR2 YYNGEE. V dropped 5 bases and J dropped 7 bases, with 9 bases sitting between them. DNA for the CDR3: TGTGCCAGCAGTGACACAGGTGAAGCTTTCTTT. Amino acid sequence: CASSDTGEAFF.

This clonotype occurred a few times. The rearrangement links TRBV15 to TRBJ1-5; 7 nucleotides agree with TRBD1. J gave up 3 bases and V 7 bases, and 12 bases lay outside the gene matches. CDR3 length: 16 residues. Germline-derived CDR1 and CDR2 are LNHNV and YYDKDF (reference sequence). CDR3 region: CATTTFDREDNQPQHF. In DNA form, the CDR3 reads TGTGCCACCACCACCTTCGACAGGGAGGACAATCAGCCCCAGCATTTT. The variable domain in full, with the rest retrieved from reference TRBV15 and TRBJ1-5, is DAMVIQNPRYQVTQFGKPVTLSCSQTLNHNVMYWYQQKSSQAPKLLFHYYDKDFNNEADTPDNFQSRRPNTSFCFLDIRSPGLGDTAMYLCATTTFDREDNQPQHFGDGTRLSIL.

This clonotype was seen more than once but under ten times. The chain is built from TRBV12-3 or TRBV12-4 and TRBJ1-2, with 7 bases fitting TRBD1. The CDR3 contains 16 residues. V trimming: 5 bases; J trimming: 0 bases; junction bases outside the gene matches: 9. The CDR3 DNA follows: TGTGCCAGCAGTCCCAACTTGGGACAGCCTAACTATGGCTACACCTTC. Its protein is CASSPNLGQPNYGYTF.

The chain links TRBV6-2 or TRBV6-3 to TRBJ1-5; tentatively, D is TRBD1 (5 bases). Germline CDR1 reads MNHEY; CDR2 reads SVGEGT. V gave up 3 bases and J gave up 6 bases, with 9 bases separating them. The CDR3 extends over 13 amino acids. The CDR3: CASSYLGLQPQHF. The CDR3 coding sequence is TGTGCCAGCAGTTATCTGGGACTTCAGCCCCAGCATTTT.

CDR3 nucleotides: TGTGCCAGCAGTCGGGAACCCTCTTTCAATGAGCAGTTCTTC. It translates to CASSREPSFNEQFF. V and J are TRBV12-3 or TRBV12-4 and TRBJ2-1; a weak D match, TRBD2 (5 bases). V gave up 5 bases and J gave up 6 bases, with 14 bases separating them. The CDR3 is made up of 14 amino acids.

This clonotype was seen more than once but under ten times. This chain uses TRBV5-1 with TRBJ1-1; D gene unclear. This CDR3 has 14 residues. Germline-derived CDR1 and CDR2 are SGHRS and YFSETQ. V lost 6 bases to trimming and J lost 0 bases, with 12 bases between them. This CDR3 reads CASTSSGVNTEAFF. The CDR3 DNA reads TGCGCCAGCACCTCCTCCGGGGTGAACACTGAAGCTTTCTTT.

There are many counts of this clonotype. This chain links TRBV20-1 with TRBJ1-2, with D perhaps matching TRBD1 (5 bases). Per the germline V gene, CDR1 is DFQATT and CDR2 is SNEGSKA (reference sequence). The CDR3 contains 11 residues. V was cut by 6 bases and J by 7 bases, with 12 bases left in between. For the CDR3, the DNA is TGCAGTGCAGGGACGGTAATTGGCTACACCTTC. Translated: CSAGTVIGYTF.

The genes are TRBV19 and TRBJ2-3; 10 nucleotides agree with TRBD1. The V gene's germline CDR1 is LNHDA and CDR2 SQIVND (reference sequence). The CDR3 runs 15 residues. With 7 bases clipped from V and 6 bases from J, the junction kept 10 bases outside the gene matches. The CDR3, as DNA: TGTGCCAGTACCCCAGGTAGGGGACAGGGGGATACGCAGTATTTT. Protein product: CASTPGRGQGDTQYF.

This clonotype was seen a handful of times. This chain connects TRBV4-3 to TRBJ2-2; perhaps D is TRBD1 or TRBD2 (6 bases each). The CDR3 spans 17 residues. In germline, CDR1 is LGHNA, CDR2 YSLEER. V was trimmed by 0 bases and J by 1 base, leaving 12 bases between them. The CDR3 region is CASSQDLGGLNTGELFF. Written as DNA, the CDR3 is TGCGCCAGCAGCCAAGATCTGGGGGGCCTGAACACCGGGGAGCTGTTTTTT.

The chain couples TRBV28 to TRBJ2-7; 11 positions agree with TRBD2. V shed 7 bases, J shed 7 bases, and the junction held 6 bases outside the gene matches. This CDR3 has 13 residues. CDR1 is MDHEN and CDR2 is SYDVKM in the germline V gene. The CDR3 DNA sequence: TGTGCCAGCATACTAGCGGGAGCATATGAGCAGTACTTC. Protein product: CASILAGAYEQYF.

This sequence joins TRBV7-8 and TRBJ1-1; D is uncertain. Trimming shortened V by 4 bases and J by 0 bases, and 15 bases separated the two germline ends. Germline V gives CDR1 SGHVS, CDR2 FQNEAQ. There are 16 residues in the CDR3. The CDR3 nucleotides read TGTGCCAGCAGCTCGGAACTGGGATACATGAACACTGAAGCTTTCTTT. Its translation: CASSSELGYMNTEAFF.

V usage is TRBV28 and J usage is TRBJ2-5, with D maybe TRBD2 (6 bases). This CDR3 has 14 amino acids. V lost 2 bases and J lost 5, with 12 bases in between. Germline values: CDR1 MDHEN, CDR2 SYDVKM. The CDR3 region is CASSLRLVRETQYF. The CDR3 DNA reads TGTGCCAGCAGTTTACGACTAGTCCGTGAGACCCAGTACTTC.